This paragraph covers one TCR beta chain sequence. This clone was detected only once. Its recognized antigen is unknown. The sample holds no much larger clone one base away, and base qualities are not on file. The CDR3 numbers 15 residues from cysteine through phenylalanine. Kept here is only the CDR3 DNA, which spans 45 bases and is read in frame from base 1. The germline V gene (reference sequence) sets CDR1 to SEHNR and CDR2 to FQNEAQ. For this chain, trimming is 4 bases at the V end and 5 bases at the J end, and the number of junction bases without a gene match is 7. Library method: the immunoSEQ multiplex PCR assay. A mixture of 60 forward primers for TCR Vbeta segments and 13 reverse primers for TCR Jbeta segments was used in the multiplex PCR. The CDR3 region of rearranged TCR beta genes was amplified from genomic DNA with a multiplex PCR assay. Amplified TCR beta libraries were sequenced as 87-base-pair reads on the Illumina HiSeq System. The authors' pipeline ran thus. A later analysis counted about 80 million unique TCR beta chains across the 666 repertoires, and roughly 9.9 million of these chains were shared by at least two donors. Raw reads were error-corrected and collapsed into unique sequences by a nearest-neighbor algorithm in which closely related sequences were merged to remove PCR and sequencing errors. V, D and J gene segments were assigned by aligning CDR3 sequences to IMGT reference sequences. Each retained sequence needed at least a six-nucleotide match to both a V gene segment and a J gene segment. Rearrangements were classified as productive when the CDR3 lacked stop codons and remained in frame with V and J, and all other rearrangements were classified as non-productive. CDR3 was defined according to IMGT convention as the region running from the second conserved V-encoded cysteine to the conserved J-encoded phenylalanine. The earlier analysis of about 590 of the donors excluded sequences that lacked an unambiguous match to a single V gene segment. In an earlier analysis of roughly 500 of the donors, V segments were called functional above 56.7% productive rearrangements and were called segregating when the between-donor standard deviation exceeded 5%. To diagnose cytomegalovirus status from the catalog of TCR beta chain sequences, a statistical classification framework was built. A later analysis assigned V and J genes by comparing TCR nucleotide sequences with IMGT/GENE-DB human TR gene sequences. Using the TCRdist pipeline, a later analysis assigned CDR3 sequences along with most-parsimonious VDJ recombination scenarios. In a later analysis, each TCR beta chain was defined by its CDR3 amino acid sequence together with its V-gene family, and reads lacking a unique V-gene family were excluded. In a later analysis, nearly 600 highly shared, low-generation-probability nucleotide sequences were removed to address suspected cross-contamination and a sequencing artifact. In a later analysis, a clonal expansion index for each public chain was calculated from normalized within-repertoire ranks of inferred template counts. Generation probabilities in a later analysis came from a VDJ recombination model fitted to out-of-frame rearrangements, and those results were checked against IGoR. A later analysis scored TCR-TCR, TCR-HLA and TCR-CMV co-occurrence with hypergeometric tests, applying a repertoire-size bias correction to TCR pairs. In a later analysis, false discovery rates were estimated by permuting HLA or CMV assignments 20 times. In a later analysis, co-occurring TCRs were grouped using DBSCAN, and TCRdist sequence similarity was added for clustering within HLA-allele-positive subsets. Repertoires with fewer than 30,000 or more than 120,000 public chains, plus five repertoires with anomalous nucleotide sharing, were excluded from co-occurrence clustering. Sourced from immuneACCESS, this table was stored by TCRdb with only in-frame sequences that have V and J called. A share of the clones is absent; for the studies checked, an unresolved V gene accounts for under half, and the remainder has no known explanation. D and trimming were read from the DNA, whereas the V and J calls and clone size are those reported in that table. Across this sample there are around 150,000 clones, with approximately 82% seen only once. The ten largest clones take up more than 7% of the sample.

The sample is drawn from a study of cytomegalovirus exposure and HLA in healthy donors (dated by TCRdb to about 2017). Regarding the research as a whole: An earlier analysis of roughly 500 of the donors reported 276 Gb of sequence data and 117 million unique TCR beta sequences obtained from some 170 million T cells. About 320 gigabases of sequencing data and approximately 80 million unique TCR sequences were included in an early release covering 550 to 800 HLA-typed donors. Of the 350 to 450 genotyped donors, over 70% fell in the genetic ancestry cluster associated with self-reported Caucasian donors. The aim of the study was to test whether cataloging public T cell receptors could identify signatures of past pathogen exposure. The study profiled the T cell repertoires of hundreds of subjects by immunosequencing and related them to cytomegalovirus serostatus. A separate validation cohort of roughly 120 different subjects was used in addition to the approximately 670-subject first cohort. To predict cytomegalovirus infection status, the study combined high-throughput TCR immunosequencing, statistical association of individual TCRs with disease status, and machine learning. To study patterns of TCR occurrence, a later analysis re-analyzed previously published TCR beta repertoires from 700 or so donors and added high-resolution HLA genotyping. Rather than drawing on any new phenotypic data, the later analysis identified candidate immune exposures from TCR beta sequences and the way those sequences occurred across donors. In an earlier analysis of roughly 540 of the donors, high-throughput TCR beta sequencing was used to judge whether each TCR beta V gene segment behaved as functional or pseudogenic. Donor age, sex, ethnicity and CMV serostatus were compiled alongside the repertoire data. Genome-wide SNP genotypes for about 60% of the roughly 670 donors were used in a later genetic analysis, which treated that subset as a discovery cohort. Every repertoire in the discovery cohort had been generated on one and the same sequencing platform. HLA typing included class I and class II loci at four-digit resolution. The number of typed donors differed by locus: about 629-630 for A, B, C, DRB1 and DQB1; about 520 for DQA1; some 610 for DPA1; and approximately 450 for DPB1. Because of strong linkage in the cohort, a handful of DR-DQ haplotypes were treated as single units for association and clustering. Across 300 to 500 genotyped donors of the cohort, an average of roughly 250,000 unique TCR beta nucleotide sequences per donor were sequenced, and about a sixth of those sequences were non-productive. Paper-wide results and their limitations: Assigning TCR associations to individual alleles was difficult when HLA alleles, especially DR and DQ, strongly co-occurred. In a later analysis, TCR association rates were found to vary across HLA loci, with the most associated TCRs seen for DRB1 alleles and the fewest for HLA-C alleles. In a later analysis, about 16,000 TCR beta sequences were associated with specific HLA alleles at a false discovery rate of 0.05. According to the authors, the approach could potentially be generalized to other disease states and immunological phenotypes. A further reported finding was that TCR beta sequences accurately predicted the HLA-A and HLA-B alleles for most subjects in the first cohort. Some IMGT-functional V segments, including TRBV6-2 and TRBV6-3, could not be distinguished by the 87-base-pair reads and were therefore excluded. A few of the identified cytomegalovirus-associated TCR beta chains were confirmed in vitro to be specific for cytomegalovirus antigens. A group of highly shared sequence variants was considered likely to be a technical artifact of the sequencing pipeline. In both the original and validation cohorts, the classifier was reported to diagnose cytomegalovirus status with high specificity and sensitivity. According to a later genetic analysis, donors in an Asian-associated ancestry cluster had fewer N-insertions in productive TCRs than the approximately 700-donor mean. A total of 150 to 200 TCR beta chains were listed by the study as associated with cytomegalovirus. Because counts were too low, roughly 16 rarely observed V segments, including chromosome 9 orphons, were excluded from the earlier analysis of about 500 of the donors. The presence/absence analyses assumed that sequencing depth was roughly uniform across donors, and that assumption may not be true. A later analysis found that HLA-associated TCR beta chains were more clonally expanded and had lower generation probabilities than equally common non-associated chains. Most TCR sequences were seen in very few donors, while some public TCRs were found in many individuals. An earlier analysis of around 540 of the donors showed that most TCR beta V segments appeared in productive rearrangements either about 87% or about 30% of the time, which broadly matched IMGT annotations. Most CMV-associated TCR beta chains appeared to be HLA-restricted in a later analysis, and the HLA associations seemed to be driven largely by CMV exposure. CMV serostatus was the only immune exposure information available for the cohort. Correlated functional status among segregating V segments might reflect linkage disequilibrium, but an unknown experimental factor could not be ruled out. In a later analysis, several top co-occurrence clusters were reported to appear linked to parvovirus B19, influenza, CMV and Epstein-Barr virus. An association between a missense DCLRE1C variant and V-gene and J-gene trimming of TCR beta chains was found in a later genetic analysis and replicated in an independent cohort. In this cohort, only TCR beta chains were sequenced, and detectable features were limited by the absence of alpha or paired-chain data. Because HLA typing was unavailable for some donors at each locus, only the typed subset was used in association tests.

In total, 600 or so healthy bone marrow donors made up the cohort. All cohort members were sampled while nominally healthy, although unrecorded immune exposures were likely present. The donor tested CMV seropositive and was one of the 289 seropositive cohort members. Every donor gave a peripheral blood sample, and the peripheral blood mononuclear cells from that sample were used for TCR beta sequencing. The Qiagen DNeasy Blood Extraction Kit was used to extract genomic DNA from the blood cell samples. The sample taken for sequencing was PBMCs. This clonotype was sampled from a male donor in good health and CMV-seropositive. This chain is built from TRBV7-9 and TRBJ1-5, with 8 bases in between that match TRBD1. The CDR3 is CASSSGTGYDQPQHF. The sequenced DNA: TGTGCCAGCAGCTCGGGGACAGGTTACGATCAGCCCCAGCATTTT. Reference TRBV7-9 and TRBJ1-5 genes cover what lies past the CDR3, so the full variable domain is DTGVSQNPRHKITKRGQNVTFRCDPISEHNRLYWYRQTLGQGPEFLTYFQNEAQLEKSRLLSDRFSAERPKGSFSTLEIQRTEQGDSAMYLCASSSGTGYDQPQHFGDGTRLSIL.